This note documents a single TCR beta chain sequence. The antigen is unknown. This specimen comes from a study of vaccination and CD4 T cells after COVID-19. Treatment denoted: approximately nine-day PBMC culture with coronavirus spike peptide pools or control peptides (ViraFEST assay). Sequencing of DNA taken from cultured CD4+ T cells relied on the Oncomine TCR Beta short-read assay. TCRdb fed the PCR reads into MiXCR, producing one record per CDR3 protein. The table lists around 25,000 distinct CDR3 sequences, less than 65% of them singletons. The V gene's germline CDR1 is SGHRS and CDR2 YFSETQ. Trimming cost V 4 bases and J 8 bases; bases outside gene matches: 5. The CDR3 is 13 residues long.

This clonotype was sampled from a human donor who received a COVID-19 vaccine. This rearrangement joins TRBV5-1 to TRBJ1-4, with 7 positions matching TRBD1. The material was CD4+ T cells from blood, cultured in vitro, obtained after SARS-CoV-2 vaccination. The DNA for the CDR3 is TGCGCCAGCAGCCTACAGGGGCCCGAAAAACTGTTTTTT. As protein: CASSLQGPEKLFF.